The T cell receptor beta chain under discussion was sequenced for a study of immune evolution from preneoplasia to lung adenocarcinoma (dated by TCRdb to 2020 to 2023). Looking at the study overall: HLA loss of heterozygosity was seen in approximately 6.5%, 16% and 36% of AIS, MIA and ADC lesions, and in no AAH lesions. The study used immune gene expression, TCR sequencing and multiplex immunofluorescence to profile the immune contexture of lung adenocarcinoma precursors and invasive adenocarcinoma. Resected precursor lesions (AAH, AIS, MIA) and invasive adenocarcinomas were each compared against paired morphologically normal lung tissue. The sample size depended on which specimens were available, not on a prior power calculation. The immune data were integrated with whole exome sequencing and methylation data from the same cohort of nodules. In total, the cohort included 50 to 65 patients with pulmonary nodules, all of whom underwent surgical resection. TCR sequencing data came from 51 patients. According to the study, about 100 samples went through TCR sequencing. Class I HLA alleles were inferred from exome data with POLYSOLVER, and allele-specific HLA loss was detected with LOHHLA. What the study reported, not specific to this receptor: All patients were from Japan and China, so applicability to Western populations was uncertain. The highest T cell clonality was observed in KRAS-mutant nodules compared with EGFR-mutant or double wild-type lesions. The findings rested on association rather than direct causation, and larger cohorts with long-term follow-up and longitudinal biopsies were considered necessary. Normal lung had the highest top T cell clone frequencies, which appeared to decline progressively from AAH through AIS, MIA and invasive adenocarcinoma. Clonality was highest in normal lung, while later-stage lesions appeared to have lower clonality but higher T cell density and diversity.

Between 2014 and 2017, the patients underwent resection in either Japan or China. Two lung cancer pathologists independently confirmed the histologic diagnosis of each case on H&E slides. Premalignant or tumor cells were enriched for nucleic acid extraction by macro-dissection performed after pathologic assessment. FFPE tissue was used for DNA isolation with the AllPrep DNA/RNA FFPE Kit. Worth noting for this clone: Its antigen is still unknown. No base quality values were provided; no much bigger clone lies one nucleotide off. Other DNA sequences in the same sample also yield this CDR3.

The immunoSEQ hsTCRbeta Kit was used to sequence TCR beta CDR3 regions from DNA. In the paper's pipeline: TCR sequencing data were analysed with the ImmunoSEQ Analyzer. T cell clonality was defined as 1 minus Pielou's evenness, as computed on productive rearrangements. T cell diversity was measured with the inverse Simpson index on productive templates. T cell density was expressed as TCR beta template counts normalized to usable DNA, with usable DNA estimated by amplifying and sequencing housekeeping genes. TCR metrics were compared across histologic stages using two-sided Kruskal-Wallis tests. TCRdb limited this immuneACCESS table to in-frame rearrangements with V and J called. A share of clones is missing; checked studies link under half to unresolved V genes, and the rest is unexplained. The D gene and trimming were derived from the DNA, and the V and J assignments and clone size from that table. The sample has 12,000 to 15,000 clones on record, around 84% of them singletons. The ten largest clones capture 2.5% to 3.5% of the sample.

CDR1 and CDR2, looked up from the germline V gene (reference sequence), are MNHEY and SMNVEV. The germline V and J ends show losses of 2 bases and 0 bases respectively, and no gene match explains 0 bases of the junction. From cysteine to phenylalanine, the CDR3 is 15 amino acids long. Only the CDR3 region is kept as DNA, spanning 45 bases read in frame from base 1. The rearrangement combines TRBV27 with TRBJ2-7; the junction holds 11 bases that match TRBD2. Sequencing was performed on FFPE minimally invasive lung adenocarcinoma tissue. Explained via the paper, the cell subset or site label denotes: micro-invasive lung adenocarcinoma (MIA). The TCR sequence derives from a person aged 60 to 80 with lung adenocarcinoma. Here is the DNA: TGTGCCAGCAGTTTAGGGACTAGCGGCTCCTACGAGCAGTACTTC. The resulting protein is CASSLGTSGSYEQYF.